This T cell receptor beta chain was documented in a study of blood T cell repertoires in COVID-19. Study summary: Whether acute or convalescent, the COVID-19 samples came from the United States, Italy and Spain. PBMCs, B-cell-depleted T cells, or T cells provided the cDNA or gDNA that made up the material.

Original handling: For nucleated cells, counts were estimated from reference gene primer amplification. Assay used: immunoSEQ multiplex PCR; TCRdb lists only in-frame clones, some missing. The DNA was the basis for D and trimming; V, J and clone size are from that table. The top ten clones hold 13% to 15% of a sample with about 81,000 clones, approximately 81% of them seen once. Trimming cost V 3 bases and J 0 bases; bases outside gene matches: 2. The CDR3 consists of 17 residues. The germline gives CDR1 MGHRA, CDR2 YSYEKL. The receptor comes from a woman in her 70s with acute or convalescent COVID-19. Material: peripheral blood. J is TRBJ2-3 and V is TRBV4-1; the match to TRBD2 covers 14 bases. The CDR3 is CASSQGTSGGSTDTQYF. In DNA, the CDR3 is TGCGCCAGCAGCCAGGGGACTAGCGGGGGTAGCACAGATACGCAGTATTTT.